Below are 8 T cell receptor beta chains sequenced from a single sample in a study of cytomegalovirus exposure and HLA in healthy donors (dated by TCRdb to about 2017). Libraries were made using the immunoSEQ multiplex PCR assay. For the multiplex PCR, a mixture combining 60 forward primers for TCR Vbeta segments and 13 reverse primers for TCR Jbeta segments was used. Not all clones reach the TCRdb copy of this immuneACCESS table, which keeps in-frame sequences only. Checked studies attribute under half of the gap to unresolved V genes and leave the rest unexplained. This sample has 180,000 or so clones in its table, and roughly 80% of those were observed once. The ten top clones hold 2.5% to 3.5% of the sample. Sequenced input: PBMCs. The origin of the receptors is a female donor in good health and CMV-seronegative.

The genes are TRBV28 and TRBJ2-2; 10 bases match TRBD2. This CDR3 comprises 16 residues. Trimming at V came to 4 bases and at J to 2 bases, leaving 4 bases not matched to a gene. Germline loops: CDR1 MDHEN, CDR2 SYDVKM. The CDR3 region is CASSWASGGNTGELFF. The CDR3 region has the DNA TGTGCCAGCAGTTGGGCTAGCGGGGGTAACACCGGGGAGCTGTTTTTT. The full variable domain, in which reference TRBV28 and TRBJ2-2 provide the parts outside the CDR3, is DVKVTQSSRYLVKRTGEKVFLECVQDMDHENMFWYRQDPGLGLRLIYFSYDVKMKEKGDIPEGYSVSREKKERFSLILESASTNQTSMYLCASSWASGGNTGELFFGEGSRLTVL.

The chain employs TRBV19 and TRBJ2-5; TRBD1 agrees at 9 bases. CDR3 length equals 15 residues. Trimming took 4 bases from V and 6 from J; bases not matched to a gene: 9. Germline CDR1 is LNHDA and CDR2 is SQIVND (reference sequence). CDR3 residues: CASSTTWDRVKTQYF. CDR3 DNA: TGTGCCAGTAGTACCACTTGGGACAGGGTGAAGACCCAGTACTTC.

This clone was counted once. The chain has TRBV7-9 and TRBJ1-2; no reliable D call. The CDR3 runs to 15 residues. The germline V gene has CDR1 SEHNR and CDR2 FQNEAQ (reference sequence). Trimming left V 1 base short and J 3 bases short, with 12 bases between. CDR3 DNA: TGTGCCAGCAGCTTAGGGGCAGTGGGTCACTATGGCTACACCTTC. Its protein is CASSLGAVGHYGYTF.

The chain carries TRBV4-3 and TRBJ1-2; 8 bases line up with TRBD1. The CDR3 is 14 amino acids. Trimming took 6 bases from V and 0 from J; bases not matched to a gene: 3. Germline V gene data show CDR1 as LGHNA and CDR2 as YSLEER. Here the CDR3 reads CASSQTGANYGYTF. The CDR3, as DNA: TGCGCCAGCAGTCAGACAGGGGCTAACTATGGCTACACCTTC.

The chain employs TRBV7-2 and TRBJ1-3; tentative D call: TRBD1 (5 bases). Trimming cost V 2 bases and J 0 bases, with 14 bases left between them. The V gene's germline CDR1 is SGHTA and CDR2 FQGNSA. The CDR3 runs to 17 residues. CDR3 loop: CASSLNRDLSSGNTIYF. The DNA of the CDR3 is TGTGCCAGCAGCTTAAATAGGGACTTAAGCTCTGGAAACACCATATATTTT.

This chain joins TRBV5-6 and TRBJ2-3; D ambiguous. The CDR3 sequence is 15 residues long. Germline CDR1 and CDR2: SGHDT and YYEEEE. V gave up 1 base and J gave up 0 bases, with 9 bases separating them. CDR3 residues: CASSLRLSSTDTQYF. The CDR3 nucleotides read TGTGCCAGCAGCTTGAGACTGAGTAGCACAGATACGCAGTATTTT.

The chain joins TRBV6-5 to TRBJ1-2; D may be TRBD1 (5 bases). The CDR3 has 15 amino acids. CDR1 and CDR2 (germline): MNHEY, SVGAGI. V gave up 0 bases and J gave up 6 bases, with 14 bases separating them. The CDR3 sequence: CASSYSRSGKDGYTF. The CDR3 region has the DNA TGTGCCAGCAGTTACTCGAGATCAGGGAAAGATGGCTACACCTTC.

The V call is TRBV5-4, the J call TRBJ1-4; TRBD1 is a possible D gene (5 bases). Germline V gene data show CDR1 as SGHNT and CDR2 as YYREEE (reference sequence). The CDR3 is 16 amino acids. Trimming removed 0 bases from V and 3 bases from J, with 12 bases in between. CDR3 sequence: CASSLGATEPNEKLFF. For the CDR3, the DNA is TGTGCCAGCAGCTTGGGGGCGACAGAACCTAATGAAAAACTGTTTTTT.